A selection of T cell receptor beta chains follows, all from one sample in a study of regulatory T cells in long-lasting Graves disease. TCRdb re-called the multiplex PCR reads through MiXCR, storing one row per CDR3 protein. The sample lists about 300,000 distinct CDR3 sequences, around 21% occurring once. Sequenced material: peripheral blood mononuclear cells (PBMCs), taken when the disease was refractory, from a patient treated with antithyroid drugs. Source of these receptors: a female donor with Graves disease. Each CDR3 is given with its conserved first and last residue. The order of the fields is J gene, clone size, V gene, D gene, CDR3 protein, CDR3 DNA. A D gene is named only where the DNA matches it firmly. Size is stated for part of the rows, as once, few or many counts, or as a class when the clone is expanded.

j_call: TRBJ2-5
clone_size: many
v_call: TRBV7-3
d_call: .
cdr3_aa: CASSLGGAEETQYF
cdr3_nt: TGTGCCAGCAGCTTAGGCGGGGCAGAAGAGACCCAGTACTTC

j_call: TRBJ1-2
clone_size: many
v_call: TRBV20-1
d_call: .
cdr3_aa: CSVAQATYGYTF
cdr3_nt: TGCAGTGTTGCCCAGGCTACCTATGGCTACACCTTC

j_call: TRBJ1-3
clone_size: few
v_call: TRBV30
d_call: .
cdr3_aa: CAWSVSGNTIYF
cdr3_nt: TGTGCCTGGAGTGTCTCTGGAAACACCATATATTTT

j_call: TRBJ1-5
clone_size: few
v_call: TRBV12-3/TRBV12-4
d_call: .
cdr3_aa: CASSLGATGEGQPQHF
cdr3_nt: TGTGCCAGCAGTTTAGGGGCTACCGGGGAGGGCCAGCCCCAGCATTTT

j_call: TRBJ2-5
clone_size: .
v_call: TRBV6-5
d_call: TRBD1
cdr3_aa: CASSYPGQGVGTQYF
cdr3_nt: TGTGCCAGCAGTTACCCTGGACAGGGAGTAGGGACCCAGTACTTC

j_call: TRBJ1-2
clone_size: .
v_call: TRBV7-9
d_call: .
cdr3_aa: CASSLPPTSGYTF
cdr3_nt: TGTGCCAGCAGCCTTCCCCCGACATCTGGCTACACCTTC

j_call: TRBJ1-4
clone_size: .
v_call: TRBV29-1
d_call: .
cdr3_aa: CSVSVTQGAYGEKLFF
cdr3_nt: TGCAGCGTATCAGTAACACAGGGTGCGTATGGTGAAAAACTGTTTTTT

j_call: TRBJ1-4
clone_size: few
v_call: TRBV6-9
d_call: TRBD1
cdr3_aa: CASSYGQGSEKLFF
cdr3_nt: TGTGCCAGCAGTTACGGACAGGGTAGTGAAAAACTGTTTTTT

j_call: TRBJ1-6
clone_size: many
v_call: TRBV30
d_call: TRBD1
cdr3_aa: CASGQGSSPLHF
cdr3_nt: TGTGCCTCCGGACAGGGTTCCTCACCCCTCCACTTT

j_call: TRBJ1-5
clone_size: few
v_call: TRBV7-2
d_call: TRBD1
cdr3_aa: CASSQQGAGQPQHF
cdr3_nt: TGTGCCAGCAGCCAACAGGGGGCTGGGCAGCCCCAGCATTTT

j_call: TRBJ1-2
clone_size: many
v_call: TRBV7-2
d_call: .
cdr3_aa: CATDTGGSGYTF
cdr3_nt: TGTGCCACCGATACAGGTGGGAGCGGCTACACCTTC

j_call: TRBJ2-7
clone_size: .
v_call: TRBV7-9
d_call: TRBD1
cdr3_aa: CASSGPDRVSSGEQYF
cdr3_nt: TGTGCCAGCAGCGGTCCAGACAGGGTTTCTTCCGGGGAGCAGTACTTC

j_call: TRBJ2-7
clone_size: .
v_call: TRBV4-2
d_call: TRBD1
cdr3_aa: CASSQDRGHSYEQYF
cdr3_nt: TGTGCCAGCAGCCAAGACAGGGGGCATTCCTACGAGCAGTACTTC

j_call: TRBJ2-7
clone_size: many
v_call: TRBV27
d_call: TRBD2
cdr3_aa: CASTFTSASTEQYF
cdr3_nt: TGTGCCAGCACTTTTACTAGCGCATCCACCGAGCAGTACTTC

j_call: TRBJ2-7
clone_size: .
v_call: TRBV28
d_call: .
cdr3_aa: CASSLGSANEQYF
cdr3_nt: TGTGCCAGCAGTTTAGGGTCGGCTAACGAGCAGTACTTC

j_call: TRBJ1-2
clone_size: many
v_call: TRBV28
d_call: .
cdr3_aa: CASRTTGDYYGYTF
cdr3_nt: TGTGCCAGCAGGACGACCGGGGACTACTATGGCTACACCTTC

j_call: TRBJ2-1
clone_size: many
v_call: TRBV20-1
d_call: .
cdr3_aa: CSARDPRSSYNEQFF
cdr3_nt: TGCAGTGCTAGAGATCCTAGGAGCTCCTACAATGAGCAGTTCTTC

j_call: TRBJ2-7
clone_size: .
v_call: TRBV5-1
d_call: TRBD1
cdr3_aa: CASSFETGVYEQYF
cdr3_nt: TGCGCCAGCAGCTTCGAGACAGGGGTGTACGAGCAGTACTTC

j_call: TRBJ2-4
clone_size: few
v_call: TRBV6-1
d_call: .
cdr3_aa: CASNAGLTKNIQYF
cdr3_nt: TGTGCCAGCAACGCGGGACTGACCAAAAACATTCAGTACTTC

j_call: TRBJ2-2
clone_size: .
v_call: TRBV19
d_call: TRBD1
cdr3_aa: CASSSPGGAPGELFF
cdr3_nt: TGTGCCAGTAGTAGCCCAGGGGGCGCTCCCGGGGAGCTGTTTTTT

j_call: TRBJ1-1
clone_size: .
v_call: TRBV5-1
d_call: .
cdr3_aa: CASSLGRLMNTEAFF
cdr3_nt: TGCGCCAGCAGCTTGGGCAGACTGATGAACACTGAAGCTTTCTTT

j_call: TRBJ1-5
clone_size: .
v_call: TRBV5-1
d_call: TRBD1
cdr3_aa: CASTPGTEGNQPQHF
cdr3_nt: TGCGCCAGTACTCCCGGGACAGAGGGGAATCAGCCCCAGCATTTT

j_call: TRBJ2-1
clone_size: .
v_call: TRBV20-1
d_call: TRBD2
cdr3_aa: CSHLAGSGHNEQFF
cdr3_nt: TGCAGCCACCTAGCGGGAAGTGGGCACAATGAGCAGTTCTTC

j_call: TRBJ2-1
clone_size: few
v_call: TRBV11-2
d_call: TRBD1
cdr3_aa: CASSLDHPGQFYNEQFF
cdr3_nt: TGTGCCAGCAGCTTAGATCACCCGGGACAGTTTTACAATGAGCAGTTCTTC

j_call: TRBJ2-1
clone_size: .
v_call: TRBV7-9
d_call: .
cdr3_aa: CASSAGTASYNEQFF
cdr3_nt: TGTGCCAGCAGCGCCGGGACGGCCTCCTACAATGAGCAGTTCTTC

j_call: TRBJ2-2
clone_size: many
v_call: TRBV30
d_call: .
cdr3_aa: CAWSRTGELFF
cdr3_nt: TGTGCCTGGAGTCGCACCGGGGAGCTGTTTTTT

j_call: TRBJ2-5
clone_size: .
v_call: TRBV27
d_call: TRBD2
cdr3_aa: CASSLMGRGGPGQTQYF
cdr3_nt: TGTGCCAGCAGTTTAATGGGGAGGGGCGGACCAGGGCAGACCCAGTACTTC

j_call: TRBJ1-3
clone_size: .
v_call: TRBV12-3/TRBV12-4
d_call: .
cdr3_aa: CASSFPVSSGNTIYF
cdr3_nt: TGTGCCAGCAGTTTCCCGGTGAGCTCTGGAAACACCATATATTTT

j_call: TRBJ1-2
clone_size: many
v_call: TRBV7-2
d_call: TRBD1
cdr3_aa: CASSSRQGQGYGYTF
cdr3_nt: TGTGCCAGCAGCTCGCGACAGGGCCAGGGCTATGGCTACACCTTC

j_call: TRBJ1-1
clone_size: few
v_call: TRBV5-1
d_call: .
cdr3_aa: CASSSTFSNTEAFF
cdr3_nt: TGCGCCAGCAGTAGTACCTTCTCGAACACTGAAGCTTTCTTT

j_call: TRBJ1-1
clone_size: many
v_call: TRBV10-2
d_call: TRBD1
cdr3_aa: CASSETGGTEAFF
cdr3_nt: TGTGCCAGCAGTGAGACAGGGGGTACTGAAGCTTTCTTT

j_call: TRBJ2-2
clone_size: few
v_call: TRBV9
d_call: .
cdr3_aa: CASSDERQGGTGELFF
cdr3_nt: TGTGCCAGCAGCGACGAACGGCAGGGCGGCACCGGGGAGCTGTTTTTT

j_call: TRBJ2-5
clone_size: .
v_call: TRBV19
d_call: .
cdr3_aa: CTSAERLGETQYF
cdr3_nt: TGTACCTCCGCAGAGAGACTCGGGGAGACCCAGTACTTC

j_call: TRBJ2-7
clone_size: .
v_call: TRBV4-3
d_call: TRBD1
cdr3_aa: CASSPGLQTGGYEQYF
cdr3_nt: TGCGCCAGCAGCCCCGGACTGCAGACAGGGGGCTACGAGCAGTACTTC

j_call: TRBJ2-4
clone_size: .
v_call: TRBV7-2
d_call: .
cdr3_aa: CASSLAWGWNGNIQCF
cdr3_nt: TGTGCCAGCAGCTTAGCTTGGGGGTGGAATGGGAACATTCAGTGCTTC

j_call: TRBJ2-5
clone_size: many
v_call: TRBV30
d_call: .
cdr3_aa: CAWSVREETQYF
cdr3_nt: TGTGCCTGGAGTGTTCGGGAAGAGACCCAGTACTTC

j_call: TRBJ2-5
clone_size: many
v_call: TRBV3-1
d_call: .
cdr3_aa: CASSQEVRGPLGTQYF
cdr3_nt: TGTGCCAGCAGCCAAGAAGTAAGGGGTCCACTCGGGACCCAGTACTTC

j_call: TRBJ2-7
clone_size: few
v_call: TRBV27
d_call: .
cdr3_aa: CASSLTSRVYEQYF
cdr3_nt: TGTGCCAGCAGTTTAACCTCCAGGGTCTACGAGCAGTACTTC

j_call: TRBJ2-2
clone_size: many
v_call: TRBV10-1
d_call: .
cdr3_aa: CASSDRAWTGELFF
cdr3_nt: TGCGCCAGCAGTGACCGGGCGTGGACCGGGGAGCTGTTTTTT

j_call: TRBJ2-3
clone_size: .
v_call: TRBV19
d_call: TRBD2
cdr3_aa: CASGTSGSLSADTQYF
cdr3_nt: TGTGCCAGCGGGACTAGCGGGAGCTTAAGCGCAGATACGCAGTATTTT

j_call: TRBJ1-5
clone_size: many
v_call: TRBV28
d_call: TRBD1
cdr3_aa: CASRPGQGYNQPQHF
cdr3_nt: TGTGCCAGCAGGCCGGGACAGGGGTACAATCAGCCCCAGCATTTT

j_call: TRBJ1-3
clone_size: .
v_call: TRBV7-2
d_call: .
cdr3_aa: CASSGPGRFSGNTIYF
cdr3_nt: TGTGCCAGCAGCGGGCCGGGACGGTTCTCTGGAAACACCATATATTTT

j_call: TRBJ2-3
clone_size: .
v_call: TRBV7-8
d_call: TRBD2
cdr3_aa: CASSFIAGGRTDTQYF
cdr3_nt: TGTGCCAGCAGCTTCATAGCGGGAGGGCGTACAGATACGCAGTATTTT

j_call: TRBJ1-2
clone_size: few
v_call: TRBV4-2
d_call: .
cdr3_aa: CASSQGTGLSYGYTF
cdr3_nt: TGTGCCAGCAGCCAAGGAACCGGACTAAGCTATGGCTACACCTTC

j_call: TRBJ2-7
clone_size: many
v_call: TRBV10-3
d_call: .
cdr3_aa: CAISEAVYPYEQYF
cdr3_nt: TGTGCCATCAGTGAAGCCGTTTACCCCTACGAGCAGTACTTC

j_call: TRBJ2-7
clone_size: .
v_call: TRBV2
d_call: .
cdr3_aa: CASSVERAYEQYF
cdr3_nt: TGTGCCAGCAGTGTAGAAAGGGCCTACGAGCAGTACTTC

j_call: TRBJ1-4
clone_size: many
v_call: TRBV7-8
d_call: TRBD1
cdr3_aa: CASSLWDREANPTTNEKLFF
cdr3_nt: TGTGCCAGCAGCTTATGGGACAGGGAAGCAAACCCAACAACTAATGAAAAACTGTTTTTT

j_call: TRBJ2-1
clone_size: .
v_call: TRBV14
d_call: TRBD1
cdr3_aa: CASSHRQGFDNEQFF
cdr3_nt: TGTGCCAGCAGCCATAGACAGGGCTTCGACAATGAGCAGTTCTTC

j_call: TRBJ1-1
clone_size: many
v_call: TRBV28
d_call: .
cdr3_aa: CASSLSGPEAFF
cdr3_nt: TGTGCCAGCAGTTTATCCGGACCTGAAGCTTTCTTT

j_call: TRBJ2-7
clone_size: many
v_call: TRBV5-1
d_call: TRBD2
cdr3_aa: CASSYSGRSGEQYF
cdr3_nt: TGCGCCAGCAGCTATAGCGGGAGATCGGGTGAGCAGTACTTC

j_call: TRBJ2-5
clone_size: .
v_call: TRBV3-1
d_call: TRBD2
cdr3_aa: CAGSTSGQETQYF
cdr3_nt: TGTGCCGGCTCCACTAGCGGCCAAGAGACCCAGTACTTC

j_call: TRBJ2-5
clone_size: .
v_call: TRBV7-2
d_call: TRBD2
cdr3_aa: CASSLESAGGGGRKTQYF
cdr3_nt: TGTGCCAGCAGCTTAGAGTCAGCGGGAGGGGGGGGCCGAAAGACCCAGTACTTC

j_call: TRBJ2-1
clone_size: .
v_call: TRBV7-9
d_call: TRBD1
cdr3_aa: CASRETGSGEQFF
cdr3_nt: TGTGCCAGCAGGGAGACAGGGAGCGGTGAGCAGTTCTTC

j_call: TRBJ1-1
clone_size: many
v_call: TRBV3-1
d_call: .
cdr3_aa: CASSLTGGEAFF
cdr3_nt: TGTGCCAGCAGCTTAACGGGGGGTGAAGCTTTCTTT

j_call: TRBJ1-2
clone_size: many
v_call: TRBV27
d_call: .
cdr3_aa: CASRYYRENNYGYTF
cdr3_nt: TGTGCCAGCAGATATTACAGGGAGAATAACTATGGCTACACCTTC